Below are 16 T cell receptor beta chains sequenced from a single sample in a study of T cells in Graves' hyperthyroidism and ophthalmopathy. Regions amplified from RNA transcripts were the TCR beta CDR3 regions. The TCR CDR3 first-round RT-PCR relied on the HTBI primer set. MiXCR, run by TCRdb on the multiplex PCR reads, gives a single entry per CDR3 protein. The table shows 600,000 to 650,000 distinct CDR3 sequences, with less than 25% occurring only once. The specimen sequenced was blood. The receptors stem from a man under 40 with Graves' ophthalmopathy.

The CDR3 protein is CASSQVRAHNQPQHF. The CDR3, as DNA: TGCGCCAGCAGCCAAGTAAGGGCCCACAATCAGCCCCAGCATTTT. This chain uses TRBV4-3 with TRBJ1-5; no clear D. The CDR3 length is 15 residues. Germline CDR1 LGHNA, CDR2 YSLEER. Between the trimmed V and J ends, which lost 1 base and 3 bases, there was a span of 10 bases.

This clonotype was detected only a few times. The chain combines TRBV7-2 with TRBJ2-3, with 9 bases that match TRBD2. The CDR3 consists of 16 residues. Germline values: CDR1 SGHTA, CDR2 FQGNSA. J gave up 2 bases and V 1 base, and 4 bases lay outside the gene matches. CDR3 DNA sequence: TGTGCCAGCAGCTTAGGGGCGGGAGGGTTCACAGATACGCAGTATTTT. It is translated as CASSLGAGGFTDTQYF.

The V call is TRBV29-1, the J call TRBJ2-7; 9 nucleotides align to TRBD2. This CDR3 spans 14 amino acids. Trimming took 4 bases from V and 1 from J; bases not matched to a gene: 5. Germline V gene lookup returns CDR1 SQVTM and CDR2 ANQGSEA. CDR3 bases: TGCAGCGTTGTCACCAGCGGGAGGTCCTACGAGCAGTACTTC. Its translation: CSVVTSGRSYEQYF.

The J gene is TRBJ2-7, the V gene TRBV14, with no clear D. V was clipped by 3 bases and J by 7 bases, with 10 bases between them. In germline, CDR1 is SGHDN, CDR2 FVKESK. The CDR3 sequence is 12 residues long. The CDR3 region is CASSQKYGEQYF. CDR3 in DNA: TGTGCCAGCAGCCAGAAGTACGGGGAGCAGTACTTC.

Only a few counts were recorded for this clonotype. V is TRBV15 and J is TRBJ2-5; D might be TRBD2 (6 bases). The CDR3 runs 14 residues. Germline V gene sequence: CDR1 LNHNV, CDR2 YYDKDF (reference sequence). The ends were cut back, 0 bases at V and 3 bases at J, with 8 bases in the middle. In nucleotides, the CDR3 is TGTGCCACCAGCAGAGATAGCGGCGAAGAGACCCAGTACTTC. This encodes CATSRDSGEETQYF.

This clonotype was counted ten times or more. The CDR3 loop is CASSQHRTGGDYGYTF. The CDR3 DNA sequence: TGTGCCAGCAGCCAACACCGGACAGGGGGAGACTATGGCTACACCTTC. The chain joins TRBV3-1 to TRBJ1-2; 10 bases line up with TRBD1. Germline V gene data show CDR1 as LGHDT and CDR2 as YNNKEL (reference sequence). The CDR3 covers 16 residues. Unmatched junction bases numbered 6, after V lost 2 bases and J lost 3 bases. Complete variable domain (other parts from reference TRBV3-1 and TRBJ1-2): DTAVSQTPKYLVTQMGNDKSIKCEQNLGHDTMYWYKQDSKKFLKIMFSYNNKELIINETVPNRFSPKSPDKAHLNLHINSLELGDSAVYFCASSQHRTGGDYGYTFGSGTRLTVV.

This clonotype appeared many times. The chain employs TRBV7-9 and TRBJ2-2, with 10 bases matching TRBD1. Losses at the gene ends were 6 bases for V and 4 bases for J; bases not matched to a gene: 5. The germline gives CDR1 SEHNR, CDR2 FQNEAQ (reference sequence). The length of the CDR3 is 15 residues. The chain's CDR3 is CASSPDRGPTGELFF. CDR3 nucleotides: TGTGCCAGCAGTCCCGACAGGGGGCCCACCGGGGAGCTGTTTTTT.

The chain uses TRBV20-1 and TRBJ2-3; TRBD2 matches at 8 bases. Germline assignment: CDR1 DFQATT and CDR2 SNEGSKA (reference sequence). The CDR3 is 17 amino acids. V lost 6 bases to trimming and J lost 0 bases; unmatched junction nucleotides: 14. CDR3 sequence: CSAPPGAGGSSTDTQYF. DNA for the CDR3: TGCAGTGCCCCCCCCGGGGCGGGAGGCTCTAGCACAGATACGCAGTATTTT.

This clonotype was recorded a few times. This chain links TRBV30 with TRBJ2-1; TRBD1 matches at 8 bases. Germline V gene lookup returns CDR1 GTSNPN and CDR2 SVGIG (reference sequence). Unmatched junction bases numbered 5, after V lost 2 bases and J lost 5 bases. The CDR3 length is 14 residues. This CDR3 is CAWSRTGLNNEQFF. CDR3 sequence (DNA): TGTGCCTGGAGTCGGACAGGGCTAAACAATGAGCAGTTCTTC.

This rearrangement joins TRBV20-1 to TRBJ2-7; D may match TRBD1 or TRBD2 (5 bases each). CDR1 and CDR2 (germline): DFQATT, SNEGSKA (reference sequence). The CDR3 runs to 14 residues. V was pared by 0 bases and J by 3 bases, with 12 bases between. The CDR3 spells CSARDGARHYEQYF. The CDR3 DNA follows: TGCAGTGCTAGAGACGGGGCGAGGCACTACGAGCAGTACTTC.

This clonotype has only a few counts. The V and J genes are TRBV6-2 or TRBV6-3 and TRBJ2-1, with TRBD1 matching over 8 bases. Trimming removed 5 bases from V and 1 base from J; junction bases left unmatched: 4. Germline CDR1 is MNHEY and CDR2 is SVGEGT. The CDR3 consists of 15 residues. The CDR3 DNA is TGTGCCAGCAGTCCTCGGGACAGGTCCTACAATGAGCAGTTCTTC. This translates into CASSPRDRSYNEQFF.

This clonotype was detected once. The V and J genes are TRBV3-1 and TRBJ1-1; D unresolved. Germline lookup yields CDR1 LGHDT and CDR2 YNNKEL (reference sequence). There are 12 residues in the CDR3. The V end lost 1 base, the J end lost 5 bases, and 5 bases lay between the germline ends. CDR3 residues: CASSQVRTEAFF. The CDR3 DNA is TGTGCCAGCAGCCAAGTTCGGACTGAAGCTTTCTTT. Supplemented by reference TRBV3-1 and TRBJ1-1, the full variable domain reads DTAVSQTPKYLVTQMGNDKSIKCEQNLGHDTMYWYKQDSKKFLKIMFSYNNKELIINETVPNRFSPKSPDKAHLNLHINSLELGDSAVYFCASSQVRTEAFFGQGTRLTVV.

The genes are TRBV19 and TRBJ1-1, with a possible D match to TRBD1 (5 bases). In germline, CDR1 is LNHDA, CDR2 SQIVND (reference sequence). The length of the CDR3 is 13 residues. Trimming pared 6 bases from V and 1 base from J, leaving 9 bases between. Here the CDR3 reads CASRSDRNTEAFF. The CDR3 DNA follows: TGTGCCAGTAGATCCGACAGGAACACTGAAGCTTTCTTT.

This clonotype was seen ten or more times. The chain uses TRBV28 and TRBJ1-1; tentative D call: TRBD1 (5 bases). The CDR3 spans 14 residues. V lost 5 bases, J lost 5 bases, and 15 bases lay in between. Germline V lookup: CDR1 MDHEN, CDR2 SYDVKM. The CDR3 protein is CASSQKREGTEAFF. In DNA, the CDR3 is TGTGCCAGCAGTCAGAAAAGAGAGGGGACTGAAGCTTTCTTT.

Ten or more counts support this clonotype. The chain recombines TRBV28 with TRBJ2-3, with D unclear. This CDR3 spans 14 amino acids. The V gene lost 3 bases and the J gene lost 1 base, with 8 bases spanning the gap. CDR1 MDHEN and CDR2 SYDVKM come from the germline V gene. CDR3 sequence reads: CASSFDLGTDTQYF. As DNA, the CDR3 is TGTGCCAGCAGTTTTGACTTGGGCACAGATACGCAGTATTTT.

This clonotype was seen ten or more times. This rearrangement joins TRBV5-1 to TRBJ2-1, with 7 bases lining up with TRBD1. The V segment lost 7 bases and the J segment 2 bases; nucleotides outside the gene matches: 9. Germline V lookup: CDR1 SGHRS, CDR2 YFSETQ. The CDR3 extends over 15 amino acids. Here the CDR3 DNA reads TGCGCCAGCGGAGTACAGGGGACGGCCTACAATGAGCAGTTCTTC. As protein: CASGVQGTAYNEQFF.